What follows is one T cell receptor (beta chain) and its context. Because the CDR3's place on the DNA is in doubt, the DNA is left out and the CDR3 is given as listed by TCRdb. These data are taken from a study of blood T cell repertoires in COVID-19. Across the whole study: Sites in the United States, Italy and Spain provided acute and convalescent COVID-19 samples. Nucleic acid was either cDNA or gDNA, and it came from T cells, B-cell-depleted T cells, or PBMCs.

The CDR3 has 14 amino acids, counting both end residues. Generated by immunoSEQ multiplex PCR, the TCRdb table keeps only in-frame clones and is missing some. Of about 210,000 clones in the sample, around four fifths were seen once. Seattle's cohort entered during active infection and was followed longitudinally. V usage is TRBV21-1 and J usage is TRBJ1-2. TRBV21-1 is described as a pseudogene. This receptor was obtained from a woman aged 80 or over with COVID-19, enrolled during active disease. Sequenced: peripheral blood. CDR3 sequence: CASSKGYGCYGYTF.